This T cell receptor (beta chain) was found in a study of regulatory T cells in long-lasting Graves disease (dated by TCRdb to the early 2020s). With respect to the entire study: Persistent Graves' disease was defined as persistently positive TSH receptor autoantibodies together with antithyroid drug treatment for over 5 years. A total of some 35 samples underwent TCR sequencing, from roughly 13 patients with persistent Graves' disease and 20 patients with newly diagnosed Graves' disease. Persistent Graves' disease patients were compared with newly diagnosed Graves' disease patients by peripheral blood TCR sequencing and RNA sequencing. The study took place in China and was registered as a clinical trial. Antithyroid drugs had been taken for 10 to 13 years on average by persistent Graves' disease patients in the clinical cohort.

Trimming costs V 0 bases and J 3 bases, and their ends lie 9 bases apart. The germline V gene (reference sequence) specifies MNHEY as CDR1 and SMNVEV as CDR2. The CDR3, cysteine through phenylalanine, is 15 amino acids long. This entry keeps only the CDR3 DNA: 45 bases, framed from base 1. Sample time point, as interpreted from the label and publication: persistent/refractory GD, antithyroid drugs over 5 years with positive TRAb. RNA was extracted from PBMCs in TRIzol for both TCR sequencing and RNA sequencing. Graves' disease was diagnosed according to American Thyroid Association guidelines. Recruitment of patients was carried out at an endocrinology department in Xi'an, China. Each patient gave around 9 milliliters of peripheral blood, collected in an EDTA anticoagulant tube. Ficoll Paque Plus density gradient separation was used to isolate PBMCs, and no additional T cell sorting was done. RNA quality was checked with an Agilent 2100 Bioanalyzer and agarose gel, and concentration with a NanoDrop 2000.

The method was multiplex PCR. The instrument was an Illumina HiSeq 4000. iRepertoire HTBI primers and Arm-PCR amplification of CDR3 regions were used to construct TCR beta libraries. Gel purification was performed on PCR products prior to sequencing. Regarding the original processing steps: A total of around 59 TRBV and 14 TRBJ segments were identified across samples and were used for gene usage analysis of CDR3 amino acid clonotypes. COPE and FqMerger were used to merge filtered high-quality paired reads into contigs. BLAST was used to align contigs to the IMGT TRBV, TRBD and TRBJ reference genes, and CDR3 was defined following IMGT. Highly expanded clones were defined as clonotypes with a frequency above 0.1%. Repertoire diversity was measured by Shannon entropy, and V-J evenness by the Gini coefficient. Clonotypes shared by more than one individual were considered public. TCRdb ran its own pipeline on the public reads, namely fastp trimming at Q25 and MiXCR clone calling, and kept in-frame beta chains. Each CDR3 protein appears once, grouped with its most common genes and DNA. These V and J calls derive from TCRdb rather than the authors' analysis. The sample table lists roughly 490,000 distinct CDR3 sequences, under 25% of them with a count of one. Over 10% of the sample rests with the top ten.

Overall study outcomes, separate from this receptor: Persistent patients shared more public clonotypes among themselves (more than 2,500) than newly diagnosed patients did (more than 950). The authors noted that the small sample size was a limitation that may lower accuracy. Persistent Graves' disease patients showed lower TCR Shannon entropy and fewer highly expanded clones than newly diagnosed patients, suggesting clonal expansion. The study examined only peripheral blood because the primary lesion, thyroid tissue, could not be accessed. Sequencing and analysis were limited to the TCR beta chain. TRBV28, TRBJ1-2 and TRBJ2-5 were preferentially used in persistent disease, while TRBV20-1 and TRBJ2-1 were favored in newly diagnosed disease.

This clonotype was counted many times. The specificity of this receptor is unknown. Per-base qualities were not stored, and no clone one base away is much larger. The chain is encoded by TRBV27 joined to TRBJ1-5; the D gene is perhaps TRBD1, on 5 matching bases. This sequence originates from a female donor with Graves disease. Sequenced here: peripheral blood mononuclear cells (PBMCs), sampled when the disease was refractory, from a patient treated with antithyroid drugs. The CDR3 region reads CASSLSGATNQPQHF. The DNA sequence is given as TGTGCCAGCAGTTTATCTGGGGCTACCAATCAGCCCCAGCATTTT.